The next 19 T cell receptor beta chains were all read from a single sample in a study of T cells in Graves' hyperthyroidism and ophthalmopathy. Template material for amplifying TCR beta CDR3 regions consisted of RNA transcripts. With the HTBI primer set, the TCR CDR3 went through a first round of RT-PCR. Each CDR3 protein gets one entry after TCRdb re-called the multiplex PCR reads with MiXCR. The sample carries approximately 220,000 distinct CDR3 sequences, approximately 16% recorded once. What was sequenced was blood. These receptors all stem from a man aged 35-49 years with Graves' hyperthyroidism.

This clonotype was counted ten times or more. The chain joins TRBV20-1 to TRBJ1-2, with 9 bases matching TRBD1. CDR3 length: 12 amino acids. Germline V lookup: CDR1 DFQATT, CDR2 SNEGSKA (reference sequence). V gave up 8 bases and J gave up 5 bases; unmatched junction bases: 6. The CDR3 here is CSTGQGSYGYTF. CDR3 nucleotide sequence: TGCAGTACCGGACAGGGGAGTTATGGCTACACCTTC.

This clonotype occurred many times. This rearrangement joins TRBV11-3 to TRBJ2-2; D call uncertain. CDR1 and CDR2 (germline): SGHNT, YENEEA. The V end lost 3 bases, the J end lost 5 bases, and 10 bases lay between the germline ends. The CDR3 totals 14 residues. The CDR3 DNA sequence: TGTGCCAGCAGCTTTTCAGTAGCAACCGGGGAGCTGTTTTTT. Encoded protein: CASSFSVATGELFF. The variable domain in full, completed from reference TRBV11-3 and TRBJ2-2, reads EAGVVQSPRYKIIEKKQPVAFWCNPISGHNTLYWYLQNLGQGPELLIRYENEEAVDDSQLPKDRFSAERLKGVDSTLKIQPAELGDSAVYLCASSFSVATGELFFGEGSRLTVL.

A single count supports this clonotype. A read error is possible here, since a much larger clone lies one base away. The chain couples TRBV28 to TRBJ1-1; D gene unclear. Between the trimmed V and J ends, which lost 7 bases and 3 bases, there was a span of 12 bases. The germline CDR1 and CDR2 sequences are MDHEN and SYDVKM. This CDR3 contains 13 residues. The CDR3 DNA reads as TGTGCCAGCACCGGTGGGCGGGACACTGAAGCTTTCTTT. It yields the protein CASTGGRDTEAFF.

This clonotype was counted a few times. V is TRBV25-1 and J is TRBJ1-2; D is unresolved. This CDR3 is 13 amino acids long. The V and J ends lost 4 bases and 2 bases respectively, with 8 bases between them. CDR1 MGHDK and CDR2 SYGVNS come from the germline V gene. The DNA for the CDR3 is TGTGCCAGCAGTGTGGACGGGAACTATGGCTACACCTTC. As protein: CASSVDGNYGYTF.

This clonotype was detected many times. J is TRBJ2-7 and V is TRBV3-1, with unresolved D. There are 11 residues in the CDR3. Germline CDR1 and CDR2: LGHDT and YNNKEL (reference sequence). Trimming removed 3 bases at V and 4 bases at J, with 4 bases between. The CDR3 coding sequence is TGTGCCAGCAGCCATACGTACGAGCAGTACTTC. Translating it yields CASSHTYEQYF.

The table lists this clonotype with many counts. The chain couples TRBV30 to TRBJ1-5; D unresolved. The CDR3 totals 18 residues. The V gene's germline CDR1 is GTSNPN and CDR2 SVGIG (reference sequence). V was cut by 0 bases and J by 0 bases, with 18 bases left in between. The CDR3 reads CAWSVVAGSVYSNQPQHF. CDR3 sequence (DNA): TGTGCCTGGAGTGTAGTGGCAGGATCGGTCTATAGCAATCAGCCCCAGCATTTT. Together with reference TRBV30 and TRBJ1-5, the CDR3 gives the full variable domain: SQTIHQWPATLVQPVGSPLSLECTVEGTSNPNLYWYRQAAGRGLQLLFYSVGIGQISSEVPQNLSASRPQDRQFILSSKKLLLSDSGFYLCAWSVVAGSVYSNQPQHFGDGTRLSIL.

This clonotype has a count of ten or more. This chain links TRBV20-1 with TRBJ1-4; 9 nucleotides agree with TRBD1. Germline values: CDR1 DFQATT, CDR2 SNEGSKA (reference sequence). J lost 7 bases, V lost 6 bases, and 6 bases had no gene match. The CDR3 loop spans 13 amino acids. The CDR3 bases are TGCAGTGCCGAGGACAGGGGAACTGAAAAACTGTTTTTT. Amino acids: CSAEDRGTEKLFF.

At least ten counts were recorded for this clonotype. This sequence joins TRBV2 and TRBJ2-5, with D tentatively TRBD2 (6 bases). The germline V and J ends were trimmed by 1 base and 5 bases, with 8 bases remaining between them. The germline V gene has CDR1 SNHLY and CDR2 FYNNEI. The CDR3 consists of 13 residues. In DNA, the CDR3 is TGTGCCAGCAGTGAAGAAGCGGGCGAGACCCAGTACTTC. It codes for CASSEEAGETQYF.

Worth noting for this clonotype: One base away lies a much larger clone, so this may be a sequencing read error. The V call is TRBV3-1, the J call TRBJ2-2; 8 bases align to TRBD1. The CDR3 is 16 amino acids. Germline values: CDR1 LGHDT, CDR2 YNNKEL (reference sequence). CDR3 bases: TGTGCCAGCAGCCCCCGCGACAGGGGTAACACCGGGGGGCTGTTTTTT. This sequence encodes CASSPRDRGNTGGLFF.

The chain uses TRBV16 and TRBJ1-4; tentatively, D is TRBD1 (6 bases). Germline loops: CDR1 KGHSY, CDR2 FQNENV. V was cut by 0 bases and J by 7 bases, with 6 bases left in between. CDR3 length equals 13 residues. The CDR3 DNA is TGTGCCAGCAGCCAATCAGGGGGTGAAAAACTGTTTTTT. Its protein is CASSQSGGEKLFF.

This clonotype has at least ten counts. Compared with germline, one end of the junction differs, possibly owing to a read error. The CDR3 region is CSARAASGGVSHEQYF. The DNA of the CDR3 is TGCAGTGCTAGAGCGGCTAGCGGGGGGGTCTCCCACGAGCAGTACTTC. The V call is TRBV20-1, the J call TRBJ2-7, with TRBD2 matching over 12 bases. CDR3 length equals 16 residues. CDR1 DFQATT and CDR2 SNEGSKA come from the germline V gene (reference sequence).

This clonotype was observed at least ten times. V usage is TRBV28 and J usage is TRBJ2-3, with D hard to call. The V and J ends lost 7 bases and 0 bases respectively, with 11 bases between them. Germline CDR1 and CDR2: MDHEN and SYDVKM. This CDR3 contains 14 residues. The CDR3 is CASTTYDSTDTQYF. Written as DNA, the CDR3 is TGTGCCAGCACGACGTACGACAGCACAGATACGCAGTATTTT.

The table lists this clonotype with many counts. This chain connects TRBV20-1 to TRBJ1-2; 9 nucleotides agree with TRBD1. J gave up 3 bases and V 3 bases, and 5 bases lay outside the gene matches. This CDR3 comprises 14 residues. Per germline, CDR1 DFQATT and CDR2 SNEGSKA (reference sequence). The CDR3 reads CSARDGDRDYGYTF. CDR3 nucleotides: TGCAGTGCTAGGGATGGGGACAGGGACTATGGCTACACCTTC.

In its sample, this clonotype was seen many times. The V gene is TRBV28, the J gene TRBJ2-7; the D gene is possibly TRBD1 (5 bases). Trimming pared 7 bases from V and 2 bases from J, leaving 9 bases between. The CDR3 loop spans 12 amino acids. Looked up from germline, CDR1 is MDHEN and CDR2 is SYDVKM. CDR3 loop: CASTREPYEQYF. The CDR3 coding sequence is TGTGCCAGCACCAGGGAACCCTACGAGCAGTACTTC. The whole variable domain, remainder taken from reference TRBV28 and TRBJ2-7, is DVKVTQSSRYLVKRTGEKVFLECVQDMDHENMFWYRQDPGLGLRLIYFSYDVKMKEKGDIPEGYSVSREKKERFSLILESASTNQTSMYLCASTREPYEQYFGPGTRLTVT.

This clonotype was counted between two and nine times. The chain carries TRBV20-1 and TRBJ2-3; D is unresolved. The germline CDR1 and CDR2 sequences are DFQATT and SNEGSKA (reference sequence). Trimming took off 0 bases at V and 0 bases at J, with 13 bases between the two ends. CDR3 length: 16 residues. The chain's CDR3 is CSARDLTVDSTDTQYF. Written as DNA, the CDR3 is TGCAGTGCTAGAGATCTTACGGTAGATAGCACAGATACGCAGTATTTT.

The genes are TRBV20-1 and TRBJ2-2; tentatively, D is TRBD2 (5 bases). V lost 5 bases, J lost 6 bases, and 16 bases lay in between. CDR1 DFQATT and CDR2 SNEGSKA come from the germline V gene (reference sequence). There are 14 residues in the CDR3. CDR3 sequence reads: CSAERRQAAGELFF. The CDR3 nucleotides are TGCAGTGCTGAAAGGAGGCAGGCCGCCGGGGAGCTGTTTTTT.

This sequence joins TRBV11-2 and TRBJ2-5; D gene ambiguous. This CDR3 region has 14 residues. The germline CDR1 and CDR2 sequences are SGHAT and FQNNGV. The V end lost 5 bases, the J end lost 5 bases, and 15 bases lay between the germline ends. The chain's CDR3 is CASSLMASRETQYF. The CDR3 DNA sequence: TGTGCCAGCAGCCTGATGGCTAGTAGGGAGACCCAGTACTTC.

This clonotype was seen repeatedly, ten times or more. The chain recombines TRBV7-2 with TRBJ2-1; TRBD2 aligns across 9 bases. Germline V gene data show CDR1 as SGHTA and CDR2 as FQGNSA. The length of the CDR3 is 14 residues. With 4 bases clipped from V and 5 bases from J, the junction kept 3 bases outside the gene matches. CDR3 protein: CASSSGLANNEQFF. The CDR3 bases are TGTGCCAGCAGCTCGGGACTAGCTAACAATGAGCAGTTCTTC.

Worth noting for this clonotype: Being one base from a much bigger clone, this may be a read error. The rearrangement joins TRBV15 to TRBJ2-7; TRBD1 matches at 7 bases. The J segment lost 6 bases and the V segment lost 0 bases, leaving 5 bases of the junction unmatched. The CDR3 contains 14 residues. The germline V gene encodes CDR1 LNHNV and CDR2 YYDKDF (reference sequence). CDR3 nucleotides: TGTGCCACCAGCAGAGATCAAGGGGGCGGCGAGCAGTACTTC. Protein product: CATSRDQGGGEQYF.